The T cell receptor (beta chain) described here comes from a study of blood T cells in healthy people across ages. On the study more broadly: Capturing about one barcoded beta molecule per two T cells was achieved by template switching.

Of note for this clonotype: Its specificity is not known.

V shed 2 bases and J 3 bases; nucleotides not matched to a gene: 9. Germline assignment: CDR1 SGHVS and CDR2 FQNEAQ. This CDR3 has 16 amino acids. A J-beta primer mix and a sample-barcoded 5' primer were used in a second PCR of about 7 to 12 cycles. A single record per CDR3 protein comes from TCRdb applying MiXCR to the 5' RACE reads. The sample consists of over 950,000 distinct CDR3 sequences, 35% to 45% of them appearing once. Broader study findings: The study found more naive CD4+ cells and higher diversity in long-lived than aged donors. Naive T cell percentage strongly correlated with TCR beta diversity.

The receptor was isolated from a man aged 18 to 29 in good health. This rearrangement joins TRBV7-8 to TRBJ2-5; 7 bases agree with TRBD2. Sequenced: blood. The DNA for the CDR3 is TGTGCCAGCAGCTTATTTGCGGGGGACCTCAAAGAGACCCAGTACTTC. Translation gives CASSLFAGDLKETQYF.